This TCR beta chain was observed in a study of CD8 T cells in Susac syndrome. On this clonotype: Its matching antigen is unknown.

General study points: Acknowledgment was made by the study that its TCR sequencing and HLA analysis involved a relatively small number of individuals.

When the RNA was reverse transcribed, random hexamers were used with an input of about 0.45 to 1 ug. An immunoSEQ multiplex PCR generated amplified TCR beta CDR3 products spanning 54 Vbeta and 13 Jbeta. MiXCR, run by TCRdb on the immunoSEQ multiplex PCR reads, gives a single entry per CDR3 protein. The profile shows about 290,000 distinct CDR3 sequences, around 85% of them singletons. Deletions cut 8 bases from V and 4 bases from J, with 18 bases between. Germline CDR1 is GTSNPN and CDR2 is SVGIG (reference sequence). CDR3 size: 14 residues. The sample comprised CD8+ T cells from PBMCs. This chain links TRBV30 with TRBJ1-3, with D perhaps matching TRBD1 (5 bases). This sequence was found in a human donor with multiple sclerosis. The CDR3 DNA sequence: TGTGCCCGGGACCGGCAGGGAGGGGGAAACACCATATATTTT. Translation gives CARDRQGGGNTIYF.